This is a list of T cell receptor beta chains from one sample in a study of long-term antiretroviral therapy in people with HIV. The data were produced by immunoSEQ multiplex PCR, yet TCRdb's version contains in-frame clones alone and is incomplete. The repertoire has tens of thousands of clones, roughly 84% of them found once; the top ten carry roughly 1%. The input for sequencing was unsorted PBMCs, taken 2 years after starting antiretroviral therapy. These receptors originate from a man in his fifties with HIV. Both conserved end residues are part of each CDR3.

V	length	CDR3
TRBV7-9	17	CASSVLPGTANTGELFF
TRBV6-1	14	CASAFSSYNSPLHF
TRBV29-1	11	CSFPGGETQYF
TRBV7-9	13	CASGIEVRDTQYF
TRBV12-5	16	CASGSRTGGSTDTQYF
TRBV28	13	CASRLWQNNEQFF
TRBV5-1	16	CASSLVGPSSGNTIYF
TRBV25-1	13	CASGLGGYNEQFF
TRBV27	12	CASSSGYSPLHF
TRBV19	16	CASSIAGGSATYEQYF
TRBV12-5	16	CASGLAEAGQLYEQYF
TRBV18	14	CASSHGRGNQPQHF
TRBV7-2	14	CASSSYGSQETQYF
TRBV4-3	15	CASSQALHGNYEQYF
TRBV28	15	CASRDQGGSRETQYF
TRBV30	14	CAWSSGVGNQPQHF
TRBV4-3	15	CASSQRDRGSYGYTF
TRBV27	13	CASSLSDTGELFF
TRBV27	16	CASSLYGQLLLAGYTF
TRBV9	15	CASSGGTSGGFEQFF
TRBV6-6	15	CASSFLGGGPGTQYF
TRBV18	13	CASSPRTGAEAFF
TRBV10-3	13	CAIAAGLNTEAFF
TRBV7-9	12	CASSSAGAEAFF
TRBV27	15	CASSLSPFDFYEQYF
TRBV9	12	CASSAGEETQYF
TRBV5-5	14	CASSSSGGTDTQYF
TRBV5-6	14	CASSLAGRGETQYF
TRBV7-2	15	CASSLGALSNQPQHF
TRBV30	12	CALGQGAQPQHF
TRBV7-8	14	CASSLRGDNEKLFF
TRBV6-1	14	CATQTQANTGELFF
TRBV19	14	CASSIGGLTGELFF
TRBV10-2	17	CASSEIPDRTRGETQYF
TRBV11-2	14	CASSLEVVTGELFF
TRBV7-2	16	CASSPPGYTVGNEQFF
TRBV27	16	CASSLIGQTSYNEQFF
TRBV27	15	CASSPSVGTAYEQYF
TRBV7-9	16	CASSPPGQGSTDTQYF
TRBV7-9	17	CASSLGDRGPQSYEQYF
TRBV4-1	13	CASSADNNQPQHF
TRBV19	13	CASSTSLDYGYTF
TRBV6-6	14	CASSRRDSNYGYTF
TRBV4-1	17	CASSQDPSGRGLSPLHF
TRBV5-1	14	CASSLSGRDTEAFF
TRBV14	15	CASSQAISGRYTQYF
TRBV7-2	14	CASSPGTGDYGYTF
TRBV15	18	CATSTPRGAGWDYNEQFF
TRBV7-9	14	CASSLGGGFHEQYF
TRBV5-6	13	CASTREGNTEAFF
TRBV29-1	14	CSVAIGQWNTEAFF
TRBV20-1	11	CSATGDYGYTF